This T cell receptor (beta chain) is drawn from a study of cytomegalovirus exposure and HLA in healthy donors. The primer mix had 60 Vbeta and 13 Jbeta primers. The repertoire was sequenced with immunoSEQ multiplex PCR; TCRdb's copy has only in-frame clones and lacks some. The data hold 150,000 to 200,000 clones, with 82% observed a single time. Trimming removed 0 bases at V and 7 bases at J, with 11 bases between. CDR3 length: 14 residues. In germline, CDR1 is SGHRS, CDR2 YFSETQ. The TCR originated in a girl between 10 and 17 years old in good health and CMV-seropositive. The chain uses TRBV5-1 and TRBJ1-3; D gene uncertain. The sample comprised PBMCs. For the CDR3, the DNA is TGCGCCAGCAGCTTGGGGTATCGGAGGAACACCATATATTTT. This gives the protein CASSLGYRRNTIYF.